The 9 T cell receptor beta chains below were found in one sample sequenced in a study of memory CD4+ T cells and cytomegalovirus serostatus. Only in-frame clones appear in the TCRdb table, and some are missing; sequencing was by immunoSEQ multiplex PCR. Among tens of thousands of clones listed, about 80% were seen once. Single viable CD3+CD4+CD8-CD45RO+ cells were sorted as the memory CD4+ T cells. The specimen was memory CD4+ T cells from blood. The receptors stem from an adult in good health and CMV-seropositive.

This chain joins TRBV6-4 and TRBJ2-3, with 14 bases that match TRBD2. V lost 3 bases to trimming and J lost 8 bases; unmatched junction nucleotides: 4. The length of the CDR3 is 15 residues. Germline lookup yields CDR1 MRHNA and CDR2 SNTAGT. CDR3 amino acids: CASSEGTSGSGTQYF. The CDR3 coding sequence is TGTGCCAGCAGTGAAGGGACTAGCGGGAGCGGTACGCAGTATTTT.

The chain employs TRBV11-2 and TRBJ2-1; D possibly corresponds to TRBD1 (6 bases). Germline V gene sequence: CDR1 SGHAT, CDR2 FQNNGV. The CDR3 covers 13 residues. The germline V and J ends were trimmed by 5 bases and 15 bases, with 20 bases remaining between them. The CDR3: CASSPGDQIRPFF. The CDR3 DNA sequence: TGTGCCAGCAGCCCAGGGGACCAAATTCGTCCGTTCTTC.

This rearrangement joins TRBV5-3 to TRBJ2-7; unclear D gene. TRBV5-3 is an open reading frame, and its role is uncertain. Trimming shortened V by 4 bases and J by 7 bases, and 15 bases separated the two germline ends. The CDR3 is made up of 13 amino acids. The CDR3 is CARSRPTKPEQYF. The CDR3 nucleotides read TGTGCCAGAAGCAGACCTACTAAGCCGGAGCAGTACTTC.

The rearrangement joins TRBV11-3 to TRBJ2-6; D is perhaps TRBD1 or TRBD2 (5 bases each). Trimming left V 1 base short and J 0 bases short, with 10 bases between. Germline CDR1 is SGHNT and CDR2 is YENEEA. CDR3 length: 17 amino acids. The CDR3 nucleotides read TGTGCCAGCAGCTTAGCTCTCGGGGCCTCTGGGGCCAACGTCCTGACTTTC. Translated, it gives CASSLALGASGANVLTF.

J is TRBJ2-3 and V is TRBV4-1; 7 bases agree with TRBD2. The CDR3 has 17 amino acids. Germline V gene data show CDR1 as MGHRA and CDR2 as YSYEKL. V trimming: 0 bases; J trimming: 4 bases; junction bases outside the gene matches: 10. Here the CDR3 reads CASSQDMTGGLADTQYF. The CDR3 DNA sequence: TGCGCCAGCAGCCAAGATATGACGGGAGGTCTGGCAGATACGCAGTATTTT.

V and J are TRBV2 and TRBJ1-4; D is unresolved. Per the germline V gene, CDR1 is SNHLY and CDR2 is FYNNEI. The V and J ends lost 6 bases and 6 bases respectively, with 17 bases between them. This CDR3 spans 15 amino acids. In DNA, the CDR3 is TGTGCCAGCAGCCCGGGAGACCGACCAGATGAAAAACTGTTTTTT. This sequence encodes CASSPGDRPDEKLFF.

The chain employs TRBV7-2 and TRBJ1-2, with TRBD1 matching 9 bases. The germline CDR1 and CDR2 sequences are SGHTA and FQGNSA. This CDR3 region has 15 residues. V trimming: 1 base; J trimming: 7 bases; junction bases outside the gene matches: 7. The CDR3 loop reads CASSLVRDRAGGYTF. CDR3 nucleotide sequence: TGTGCCAGCAGCTTAGTCCGGGACAGGGCAGGTGGCTACACCTTC.

The chain joins TRBV25-1 to TRBJ2-7, with 8 nucleotides matching TRBD1. CDR3 length: 12 residues. V was pared by 6 bases and J by 6 bases, with 4 bases of the junction left unmatched. Looked up from germline, CDR1 is MGHDK and CDR2 is SYGVNS. CDR3 sequence: CASSRDRREQYF. The CDR3 bases are TGTGCCAGCAGCCGGGACAGGCGCGAGCAGTACTTC.

On this clone: This CDR3 is also generated by other DNA sequences in the sample. The chain joins TRBV11-2 to TRBJ2-3, with D hard to call. The CDR3 has 13 residues. The V and J ends lost 5 bases and 0 bases respectively, with 6 bases between them. Germline V gene sequence: CDR1 SGHAT, CDR2 FQNNGV. The DNA of the CDR3 is TGTGCCAGCAGCCCGCAGAGCACAGATACGCAGTATTTT. This codes for CASSPQSTDTQYF.